The 8 T cell receptor beta chains reported below all come from one sample, sequenced in a study of cytomegalovirus exposure and HLA in healthy donors. The PCR contained 60 Vbeta and 13 Jbeta primers. Profiling relied on immunoSEQ multiplex PCR, and the TCRdb table lists in-frame clones only, not all of them. The sample lists roughly 200,000 clones; roughly 79% were seen once. The sequenced sample was PBMCs. These receptors all come from a man aged 25-45 years in good health and CMV-seronegative.

The chain's CDR3 is CASKGGGTGTPSGYTF. The DNA for the CDR3 is TGTGCCAGCAAGGGGGGAGGGACAGGGACCCCCTCTGGCTACACCTTC. The chain combines TRBV28 with TRBJ1-2; 9 nucleotides align to TRBD1. This CDR3 is built from 16 residues. The trim removed 7 bases at V and 7 bases at J, leaving 16 bases unmatched. The germline V gene has CDR1 MDHEN and CDR2 SYDVKM.

This sequence joins TRBV11-3 and TRBJ2-1, with a possible D match to TRBD1 (6 bases). CDR3 size: 15 residues. Trimming removed 5 bases from V and 2 bases from J, with 13 bases in between. The germline V gene has CDR1 SGHNT and CDR2 YENEEA. CDR3 in DNA: TGTGCCAGCAGCCGCAACAGGGCCGCCTACAATGAGCAGTTCTTC. Translation: CASSRNRAAYNEQFF.

In this sample, this clone turned up once. This chain links TRBV7-9 with TRBJ1-1; the match to TRBD1 covers 10 bases. Germline CDR1 and CDR2: SEHNR and FQNEAQ (reference sequence). The junction had 11 bases not matched to a gene; V was cut back by 1 base and J by 3 bases. This CDR3 spans 18 amino acids. Here the CDR3 reads CASSLGGQGGSMYTEAFF. Here the CDR3 DNA reads TGTGCCAGCAGCTTAGGCGGACAGGGGGGTTCGATGTACACTGAAGCTTTCTTT.

The chain links TRBV19 to TRBJ1-1, with D possibly matching TRBD1 (6 bases). V dropped 0 bases and J dropped 1 base, with 9 bases sitting between them. CDR3 length: 15 amino acids. From germline, CDR1 is LNHDA and CDR2 SQIVND (reference sequence). DNA of the CDR3: TGTGCCAGTAGTATAGAGGGACAACAGAACACTGAAGCTTTCTTT. Translated, it gives CASSIEGQQNTEAFF.

This chain connects TRBV7-9 to TRBJ2-7; 11 nucleotides line up with TRBD2. Germline V gene sequence: CDR1 SEHNR, CDR2 FQNEAQ (reference sequence). With V trimmed by 5 bases and J by 4 bases, 10 bases remained unmatched. The CDR3 loop spans 16 amino acids. CDR3 in DNA: TGTGCCAGCAGCCCACCTGGGACTAGCGGAAAATACGAGCAGTACTTC. This encodes CASSPPGTSGKYEQYF.

The gene calls are TRBV28 and TRBJ2-7; perhaps TRBD1 as D (6 bases). Deletions cut 6 bases from V and 5 bases from J, with 20 bases between. The CDR3 consists of 15 residues. From germline, CDR1 is MDHEN and CDR2 SYDVKM. This CDR3 reads CASSHASRGSDEQYF. The CDR3 coding sequence is TGTGCCAGCAGCCACGCTAGCAGGGGTTCCGACGAGCAGTACTTC.

The count of this clone is one. The chain couples TRBV7-2 to TRBJ1-2; D is unclear. CDR1 is SGHTA and CDR2 is FQGNSA in the germline V gene. CDR3 length equals 15 residues. The V end was cut by 1 base, the J end by 13 bases, with 22 bases between. Here the CDR3 reads CASSLGPAGGGGSTF. Written as DNA, the CDR3 is TGTGCCAGCAGCTTAGGGCCGGCTGGAGGCGGAGGGAGCACCTTC.

The chain combines TRBV7-9 with TRBJ2-5; TRBD1 matches 8 bases. This CDR3 is built from 13 residues. Germline V gene sequence: CDR1 SEHNR, CDR2 FQNEAQ (reference sequence). J was trimmed by 4 bases and V by 7 bases; bases with no gene match: 5. DNA for the CDR3: TGTGCCAGCACCCAGGGGGCAGGAGAGACCCAGTACTTC. Its translation is CASTQGAGETQYF.